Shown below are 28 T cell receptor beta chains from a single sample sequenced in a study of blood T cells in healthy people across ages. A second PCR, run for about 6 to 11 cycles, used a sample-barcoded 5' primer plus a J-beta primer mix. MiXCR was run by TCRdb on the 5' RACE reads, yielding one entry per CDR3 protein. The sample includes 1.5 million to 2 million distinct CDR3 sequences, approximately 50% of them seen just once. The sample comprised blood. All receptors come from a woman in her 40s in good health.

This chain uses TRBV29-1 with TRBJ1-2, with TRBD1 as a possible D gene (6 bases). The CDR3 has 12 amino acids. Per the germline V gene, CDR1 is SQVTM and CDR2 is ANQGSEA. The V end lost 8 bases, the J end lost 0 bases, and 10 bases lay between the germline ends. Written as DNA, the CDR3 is TGCAGCATTAGGGGGGCTAACTATGGCTACACCTTC. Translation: CSIRGANYGYTF.

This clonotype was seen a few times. The CDR3 region is CASRQGRDEQFF. The CDR3 nucleotides read TGCGCCAGCAGACAAGGAAGAGATGAGCAGTTCTTC. The chain is built from TRBV5-1 and TRBJ2-1; D gene uncertain. Germline V gene data show CDR1 as SGHRS and CDR2 as YFSETQ. The CDR3 runs 12 residues. The V and J ends lost 5 bases and 8 bases respectively, with 11 bases between them.

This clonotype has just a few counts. CDR3 in DNA: TGTGCCAGCAGCCCACCGGGACAGGTGGGGACCCAGTACTTC. Translating it yields CASSPPGQVGTQYF. J is TRBJ2-7 and V is TRBV7-9; 8 bases line up with TRBD1. The J call may be wrong; the DNA end is better matched by TRBJ2-5. The CDR3 has 14 amino acids. The germline V gene encodes CDR1 SEHNR and CDR2 FQNEAQ (reference sequence).

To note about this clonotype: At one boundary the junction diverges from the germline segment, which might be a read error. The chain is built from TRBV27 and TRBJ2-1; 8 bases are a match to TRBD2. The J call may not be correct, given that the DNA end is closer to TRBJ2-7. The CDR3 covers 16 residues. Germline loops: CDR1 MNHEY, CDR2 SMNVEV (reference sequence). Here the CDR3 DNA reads TGTACCAGCAGCCCCCTTAGCGGGGTATCCTACAATGAGCAGTACTTC. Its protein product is CTSSPLSGVSYNEQYF.

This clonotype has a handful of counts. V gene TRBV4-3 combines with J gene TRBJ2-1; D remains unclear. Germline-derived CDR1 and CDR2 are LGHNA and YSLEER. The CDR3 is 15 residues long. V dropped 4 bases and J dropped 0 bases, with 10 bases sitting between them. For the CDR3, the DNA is TGCGCCAGCAGCCGGACGGAGAGCTCCTACAATGAGCAGTTCTTC. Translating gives CASSRTESSYNEQFF.

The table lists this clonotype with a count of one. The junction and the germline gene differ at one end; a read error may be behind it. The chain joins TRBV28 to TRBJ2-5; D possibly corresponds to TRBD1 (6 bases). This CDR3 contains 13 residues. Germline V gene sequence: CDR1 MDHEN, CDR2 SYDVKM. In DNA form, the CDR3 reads TGTGCCTGCAGAACGACAGGTCTGGCGACCCAGTACTTC. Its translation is CACRTTGLATQYF.

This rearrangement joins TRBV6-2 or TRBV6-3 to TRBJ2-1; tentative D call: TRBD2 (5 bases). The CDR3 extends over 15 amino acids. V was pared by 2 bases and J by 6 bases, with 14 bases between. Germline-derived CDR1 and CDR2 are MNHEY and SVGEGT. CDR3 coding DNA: TGTGCCAGCAGTTACCCCCACCGGACTTCCAATGAGCAGTTCTTC. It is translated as CASSYPHRTSNEQFF.

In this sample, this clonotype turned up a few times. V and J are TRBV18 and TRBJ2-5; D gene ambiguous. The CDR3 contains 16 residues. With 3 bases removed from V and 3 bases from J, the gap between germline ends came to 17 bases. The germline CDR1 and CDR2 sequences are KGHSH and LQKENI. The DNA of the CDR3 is TGTGCCAGCTCACCCCAACGGAGCGCCTTGGAAGAGACCCAGTACTTC. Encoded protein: CASSPQRSALEETQYF.

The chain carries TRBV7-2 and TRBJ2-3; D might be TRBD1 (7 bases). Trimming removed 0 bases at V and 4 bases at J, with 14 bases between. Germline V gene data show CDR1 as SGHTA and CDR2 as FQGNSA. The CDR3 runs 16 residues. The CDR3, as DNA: TGTGCCAGCAGCTTAGCCAGGGGGGTCGCACCAGATACGCAGTATTTT. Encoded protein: CASSLARGVAPDTQYF.

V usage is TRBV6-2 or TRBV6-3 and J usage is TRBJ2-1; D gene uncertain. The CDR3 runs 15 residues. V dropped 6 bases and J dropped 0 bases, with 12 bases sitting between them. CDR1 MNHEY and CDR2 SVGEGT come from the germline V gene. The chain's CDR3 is CASRQAPSSYNEQFF. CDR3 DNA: TGTGCCAGCAGGCAAGCGCCGAGCTCCTACAATGAGCAGTTCTTC.

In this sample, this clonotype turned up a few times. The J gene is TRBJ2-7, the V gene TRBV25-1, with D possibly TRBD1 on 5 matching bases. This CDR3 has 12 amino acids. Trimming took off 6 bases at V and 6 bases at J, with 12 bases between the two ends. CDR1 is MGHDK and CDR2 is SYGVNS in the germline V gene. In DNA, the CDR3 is TGTGCCAGCAGCGAAGGACATGGCGAGCAGTACTTC. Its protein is CASSEGHGEQYF.

The CDR3 reads CASSQDRGILETQYF. The CDR3 nucleotides are TGTGCCAGCAGCCAAGATAGAGGGATTTTAGAGACCCAGTACTTC. This chain joins TRBV14 and TRBJ2-7; a possible D gene is TRBD2 (5 bases). The end of the DNA is better explained by TRBJ2-5, so the J call may be wrong. The germline gives CDR1 SGHDN, CDR2 FVKESK. The CDR3 extends over 15 amino acids.

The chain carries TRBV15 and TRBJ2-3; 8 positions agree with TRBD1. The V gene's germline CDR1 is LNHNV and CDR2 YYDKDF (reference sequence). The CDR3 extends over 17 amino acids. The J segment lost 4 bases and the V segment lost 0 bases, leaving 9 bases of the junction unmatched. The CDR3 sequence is CATSRDRGTGGSDTQYF. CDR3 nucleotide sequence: TGTGCCACCAGCAGAGATCGGGGGACAGGAGGATCAGATACGCAGTATTTT. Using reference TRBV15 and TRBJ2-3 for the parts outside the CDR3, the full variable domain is DAMVIQNPRYQVTQFGKPVTLSCSQTLNHNVMYWYQQKSSQAPKLLFHYYDKDFNNEADTPDNFQSRRPNTSFCFLDIRSPGLGDTAMYLCATSRDRGTGGSDTQYFGPGTRLTVL.

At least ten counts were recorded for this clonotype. In DNA, the CDR3 is TGCAGTGCAAGGAAGGGTCTAGCCAAAAACATTCAGTACTTC. Protein sequence: CSARKGLAKNIQYF. The rearrangement uses TRBV20-1 and TRBJ2-4; D not certain. V shed 6 bases and J shed 0 bases, with 12 bases lying between them. The CDR3 has 14 amino acids. Germline-derived CDR1 and CDR2 are DFQATT and SNEGSKA (reference sequence).

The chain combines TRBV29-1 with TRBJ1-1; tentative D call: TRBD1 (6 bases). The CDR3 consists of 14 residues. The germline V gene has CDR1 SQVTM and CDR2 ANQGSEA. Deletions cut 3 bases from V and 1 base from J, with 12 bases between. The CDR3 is CSVDRGRRNTEAFF. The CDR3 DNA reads TGCAGCGTTGACCGGGGGCGAAGGAACACTGAAGCTTTCTTT. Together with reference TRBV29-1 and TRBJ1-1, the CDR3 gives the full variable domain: SAVISQKPSRDICQRGTSLTIQCQVDSQVTMMFWYRQQPGQSLTLIATANQGSEATYESGFVIDKFPISRPNLTFSTLTVSNMSPEDSSIYLCSVDRGRRNTEAFFGQGTRLTVV.

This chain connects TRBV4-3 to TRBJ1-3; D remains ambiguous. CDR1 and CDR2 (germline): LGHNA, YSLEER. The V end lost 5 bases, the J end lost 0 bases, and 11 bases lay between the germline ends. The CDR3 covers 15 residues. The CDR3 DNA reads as TGCGCCAGCAGCTACGTACACCTCTCTGGAAACACCATATATTTT. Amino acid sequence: CASSYVHLSGNTIYF.

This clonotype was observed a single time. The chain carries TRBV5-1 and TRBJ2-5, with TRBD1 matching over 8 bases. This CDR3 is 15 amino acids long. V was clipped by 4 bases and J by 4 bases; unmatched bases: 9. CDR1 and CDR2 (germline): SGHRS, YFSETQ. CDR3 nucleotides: TGCGCCAGCAGCCCAGGGACAGGCAGGGCAGAGACCCAGTACTTC. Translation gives CASSPGTGRAETQYF.

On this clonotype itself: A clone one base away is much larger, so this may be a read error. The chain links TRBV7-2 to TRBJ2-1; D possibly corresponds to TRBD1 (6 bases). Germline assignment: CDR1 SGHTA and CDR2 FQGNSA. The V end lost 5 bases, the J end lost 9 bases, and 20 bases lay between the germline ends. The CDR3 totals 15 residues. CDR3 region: CASSIQAGAVSEQFF. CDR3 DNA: TGTGCCAGCAGCATACAGGCAGGGGCGGTGAGTGAGCAGTTCTTC.

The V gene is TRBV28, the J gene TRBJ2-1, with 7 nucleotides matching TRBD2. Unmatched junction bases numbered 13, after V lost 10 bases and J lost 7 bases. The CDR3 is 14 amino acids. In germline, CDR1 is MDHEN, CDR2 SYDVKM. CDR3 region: CATIPGTGGNEQFF. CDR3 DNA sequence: TGTGCCACCATCCCAGGAACGGGGGGAAATGAGCAGTTCTTC.

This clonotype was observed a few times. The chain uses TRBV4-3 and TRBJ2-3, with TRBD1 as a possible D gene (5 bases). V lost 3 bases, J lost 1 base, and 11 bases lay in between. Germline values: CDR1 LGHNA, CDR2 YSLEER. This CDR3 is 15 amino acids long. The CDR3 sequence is CASSHAQGGTDTQYF. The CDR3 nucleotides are TGCGCCAGCAGCCACGCTCAGGGCGGCACAGATACGCAGTATTTT.

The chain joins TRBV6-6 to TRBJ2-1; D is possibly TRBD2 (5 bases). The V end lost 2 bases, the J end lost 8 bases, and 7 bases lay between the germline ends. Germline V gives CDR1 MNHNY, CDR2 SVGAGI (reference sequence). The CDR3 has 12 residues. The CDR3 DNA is TGTGCCAGCAGTTACGAGGGTTATGAGCAGTTCTTC. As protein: CASSYEGYEQFF.

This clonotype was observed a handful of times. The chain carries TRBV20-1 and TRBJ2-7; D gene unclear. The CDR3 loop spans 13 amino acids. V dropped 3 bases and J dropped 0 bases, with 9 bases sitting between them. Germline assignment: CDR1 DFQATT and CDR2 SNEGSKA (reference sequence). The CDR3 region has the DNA TGCAGTGCTAGTTTCAGGTCCTCCTACGAGCAGTACTTC. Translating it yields CSASFRSSYEQYF.

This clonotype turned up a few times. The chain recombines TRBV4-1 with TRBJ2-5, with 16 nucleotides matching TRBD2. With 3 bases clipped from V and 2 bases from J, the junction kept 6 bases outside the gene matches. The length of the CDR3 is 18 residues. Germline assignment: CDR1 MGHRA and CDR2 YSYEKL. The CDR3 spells CASSQGTSGGAVQETQYF. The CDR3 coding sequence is TGCGCCAGCAGCCAGGGGACTAGCGGGGGGGCCGTACAAGAGACCCAGTACTTC.

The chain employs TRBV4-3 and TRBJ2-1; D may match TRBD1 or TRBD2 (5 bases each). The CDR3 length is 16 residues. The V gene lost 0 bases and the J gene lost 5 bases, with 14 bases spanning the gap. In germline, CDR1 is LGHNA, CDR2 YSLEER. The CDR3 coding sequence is TGCGCCAGCAGCCAAGATCCGGTGGGGGTTAACAATGAGCAGTTCTTC. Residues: CASSQDPVGVNNEQFF.

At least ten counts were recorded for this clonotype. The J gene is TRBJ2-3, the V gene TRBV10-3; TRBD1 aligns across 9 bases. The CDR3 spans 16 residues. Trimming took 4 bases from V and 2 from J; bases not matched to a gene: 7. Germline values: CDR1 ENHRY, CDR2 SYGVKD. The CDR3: CAISASGQGPTDTQYF. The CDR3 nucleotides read TGTGCCATCAGTGCGTCGGGACAGGGCCCCACAGATACGCAGTATTTT.

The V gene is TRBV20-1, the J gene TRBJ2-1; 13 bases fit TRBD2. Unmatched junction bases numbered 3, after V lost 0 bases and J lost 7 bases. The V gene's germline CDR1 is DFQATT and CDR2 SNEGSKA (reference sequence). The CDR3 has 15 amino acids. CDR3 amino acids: CSARDGGLAGNEQFF. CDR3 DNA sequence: TGCAGTGCTAGAGATGGGGGACTAGCGGGAAATGAGCAGTTCTTC.

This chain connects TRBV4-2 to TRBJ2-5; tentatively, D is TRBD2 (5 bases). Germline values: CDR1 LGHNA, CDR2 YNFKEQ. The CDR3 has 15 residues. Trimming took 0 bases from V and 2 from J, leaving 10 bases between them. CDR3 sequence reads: CASSQEGAAQETQYF. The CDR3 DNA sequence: TGTGCCAGCAGCCAAGAAGGAGCGGCTCAAGAGACCCAGTACTTC.

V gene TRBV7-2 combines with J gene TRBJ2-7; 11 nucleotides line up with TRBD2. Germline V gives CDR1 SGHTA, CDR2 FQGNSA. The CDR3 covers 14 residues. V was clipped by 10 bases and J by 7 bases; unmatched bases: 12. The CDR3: CAMGSGGAGNEQYF. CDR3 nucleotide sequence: TGTGCCATGGGTAGCGGGGGGGCAGGGAATGAGCAGTACTTC.